These 27 T cell receptor beta chains share one sample of origin, sequenced in a study of T cell repertoires in cytomegalovirus infection. The antigens of these receptors remain unknown. Each CDR3 protein gets one entry after TCRdb re-called the reads with MiXCR. The sample lists approximately 120,000 distinct CDR3 sequences, approximately 28% occurring once. The sequencing used CD8+ T cells from cultured PBMCs, collected from culture after CMV antigen stimulation. The receptors were gathered from a human donor in good health (CMV status not recorded). Some clones in this sample may be carry-over from other donors' samples.

The chain links TRBV12-3 or TRBV12-4 to TRBJ2-3, with D unclear. V lost 5 bases and J 0 bases, leaving 15 bases between the germline ends. This CDR3 is 16 amino acids long. CDR3 sequence reads: CASSPGPVLSTDTQYF. For the CDR3, the DNA is TGTGCCAGCAGTCCCGGACCCGTCCTAAGCACAGATACGCAGTATTTT.

The gene calls are TRBV14 and TRBJ1-4, with D uncertain. The CDR3 has 14 residues. V was pared by 0 bases and J by 7 bases, with 9 bases between. Germline CDR1 is SGHDN and CDR2 is FVKESK. The CDR3 DNA follows: TGTGCCAGCAGCCAAGATATCGGCCCTGAAAAACTGTTTTTT. Amino acid sequence: CASSQDIGPEKLFF.

This clonotype has a handful of counts. The rearrangement uses TRBV7-9 and TRBJ1-1; 7 nucleotides match TRBD1. This CDR3 has 15 amino acids. CDR1 and CDR2 from the germline V gene are SEHNR and FQNEAQ (reference sequence). The V gene end was trimmed by 5 bases and the J gene end by 0 bases; junction bases not matched to a gene: 6. The CDR3, as DNA: TGTGCCAGCAGCCTAGGACAGGCCATGAACACTGAAGCTTTCTTT. Translation gives CASSLGQAMNTEAFF. Combining the CDR3 with reference TRBV7-9 and TRBJ1-1 gives the whole variable domain DTGVSQNPRHKITKRGQNVTFRCDPISEHNRLYWYRQTLGQGPEFLTYFQNEAQLEKSRLLSDRFSAERPKGSFSTLEIQRTEQGDSAMYLCASSLGQAMNTEAFFGQGTRLTVV.

There are many counts of this clonotype. The rearrangement links TRBV6-1 to TRBJ2-7, with a weak D call TRBD2 (5 bases). The CDR3 contains 13 residues. CDR1 is MNHNS and CDR2 is SASEGT in the germline V gene. Trimming removed 2 bases at V and 3 bases at J, with 8 bases between. DNA for the CDR3: TGTGCCAGCAGTGAACTCGGGATCTACGAGCAGTACTTC. Translated, it gives CASSELGIYEQYF.

The genes are TRBV3-1 and TRBJ2-7; D call uncertain. The CDR3 has 10 amino acids. The germline V gene encodes CDR1 LGHDT and CDR2 YNNKEL (reference sequence). Trimming took 11 bases from V and 3 from J, leaving 8 bases between them. The CDR3 DNA reads TGTGCCGCCCTACACTACGAGCAGTACTTC. It specifies CAALHYEQYF.

The chain uses TRBV7-9 and TRBJ1-4; D is perhaps TRBD1 (5 bases). From germline, CDR1 is SEHNR and CDR2 FQNEAQ (reference sequence). This CDR3 has 16 residues. With 3 bases removed from V and 8 bases from J, the gap between germline ends came to 19 bases. CDR3 bases: TGTGCCAGCAGCTTCACCCAGGGAGGGGTAGGCGAAAAACTGTTTTTT. It yields the protein CASSFTQGGVGEKLFF.

This clonotype has a count of ten or more. The chain is built from TRBV7-2 and TRBJ2-5; possible D gene TRBD1, 6 bases. Trimming left V 3 bases short and J 4 bases short, with 12 bases between. Germline-derived CDR1 and CDR2 are SGHTA and FQGNSA. This CDR3 region has 14 residues. The CDR3: CASSLTRGRETQYF. In DNA, the CDR3 is TGTGCCAGCAGCTTGACGAGGGGGAGAGAGACCCAGTACTTC.

This clonotype has just a few counts. The chain recombines TRBV7-9 with TRBJ2-3; D is unclear. The CDR3 runs 9 residues. V dropped 5 bases and J dropped 6 bases, with 0 bases sitting between them. CDR1 SEHNR and CDR2 FQNEAQ come from the germline V gene (reference sequence). The CDR3 sequence: CASSDTQYF. CDR3 DNA: TGTGCCAGCAGCGATACGCAGTATTTT.

This clonotype was seen only a few times. The V and J genes are TRBV6-1 and TRBJ1-1; 9 positions match TRBD1. This CDR3 spans 16 amino acids. CDR1 and CDR2 (germline): MNHNS, SASEGT. The J segment lost 5 bases and the V segment lost 6 bases, leaving 13 bases of the junction unmatched. The CDR3: CASSFNRGLVATEAFF. The CDR3 nucleotides are TGTGCCAGCAGCTTTAACAGGGGGCTAGTGGCAACTGAAGCTTTCTTT.

CDR3: CASSRGDNYNSPLHF. CDR3 DNA: TGTGCCAGCAGCCGAGGGGACAATTATAATTCACCCCTCCACTTT. The chain carries TRBV5-5 and TRBJ1-6; tentatively, D is TRBD1 (6 bases). CDR1 and CDR2 from the germline V gene are SGHKS and YYEKEE (reference sequence). The CDR3 is made up of 15 amino acids. The V and J ends lost 4 bases and 4 bases respectively, with 12 bases between them.

The V call is TRBV30, the J call TRBJ2-7, with D unclear. Trimming removed 5 bases at V and 0 bases at J, with 8 bases between. The CDR3 length is 12 residues. From germline, CDR1 is GTSNPN and CDR2 SVGIG (reference sequence). CDR3 DNA: TGTGCCTGGCGCGAAGGCTCCTACGAGCAGTACTTC. Residues: CAWREGSYEQYF.

V gene TRBV11-3 combines with J gene TRBJ1-5, with TRBD1 identical over 7 bases. Germline values: CDR1 SGHNT, CDR2 YENEEA. The junction had 15 bases not matched to a gene; V was cut back by 7 bases and J by 3 bases. CDR3 length: 17 residues. The CDR3 is CASIQAGGGWDNQPQHF. The CDR3 coding sequence is TGTGCCAGCATCCAAGCTGGAGGGGGCTGGGACAATCAGCCCCAGCATTTT.

V is TRBV7-6 and J is TRBJ2-5; a possible D gene is TRBD2 (5 bases). CDR3 length: 16 residues. Deletions cut 3 bases from V and 5 bases from J, with 19 bases between. Germline CDR1 reads SGHVS; CDR2 reads FNYEAQ. The CDR3 DNA reads TGTGCCAGCAGCTTGGAGCCAGCGGTTACCGCGGAGACCCAGTACTTC. It specifies CASSLEPAVTAETQYF.

V and J are TRBV19 and TRBJ1-5; no clear D. Germline V gene data show CDR1 as LNHDA and CDR2 as SQIVND (reference sequence). CDR3 length: 15 residues. Trimming pared 5 bases from V and 2 bases from J, leaving 13 bases between. DNA for the CDR3: TGTGCCAGTAGTGTCGGCCTGGGCGGCAATCAGCCCCAGCATTTT. It is translated as CASSVGLGGNQPQHF. The full variable domain, completed using reference TRBV19 and TRBJ1-5, is DGGITQSPKYLFRKEGQNVTLSCEQNLNHDAMYWYRQDPGQGLRLIYYSQIVNDFQKGDIAEGYSVSREKKESFPLTVTSAQKNPTAFYLCASSVGLGGNQPQHFGDGTRLSIL.

The CDR3 spells CATSDFPRAGGRNEQFF. Written as DNA, the CDR3 is TGTGCCACCAGTGATTTCCCCAGAGCGGGGGGGCGGAATGAGCAGTTCTTC. This chain uses TRBV24-1 with TRBJ2-1, with 10 nucleotides matching TRBD2. Germline V gene lookup returns CDR1 KGHDR and CDR2 SFDVKD. This CDR3 spans 17 amino acids. With 1 base clipped from V and 7 bases from J, the junction kept 9 bases outside the gene matches.

This clonotype was counted a few times. J is TRBJ1-5 and V is TRBV28; 7 bases agree with TRBD1. The CDR3 is 14 amino acids. From germline, CDR1 is MDHEN and CDR2 SYDVKM. V was pared by 5 bases and J by 5 bases, with 6 bases of the junction left unmatched. CDR3 loop: CASSPRDRHQPQHF. The CDR3 coding sequence is TGTGCCAGCAGTCCTAGGGACAGACATCAGCCCCAGCATTTT.

The V and J genes are TRBV5-4 and TRBJ2-3, with 7 bases that match TRBD2. CDR3 length: 15 amino acids. Trimming removed 1 base from V and 3 bases from J; junction bases left unmatched: 5. Germline V gene sequence: CDR1 SGHNT, CDR2 YYREEE (reference sequence). CDR3 sequence reads: CASSLWGGVTDTQYF. The DNA for the CDR3 is TGTGCCAGCAGCTTGTGGGGGGGGGTGACAGATACGCAGTATTTT.

This clonotype was counted a few times. The chain uses TRBV6-1 and TRBJ1-1; the D gene is possibly TRBD1 (5 bases). The CDR3 extends over 16 amino acids. V lost 2 bases to trimming and J lost 8 bases, with 21 bases between them. CDR1 and CDR2 from the germline V gene are MNHNS and SASEGT. The CDR3 DNA sequence: TGTGCCAGCAGTGAACCGCGCTACGCGGGGGGACTGGAAGCTTTCTTT. Its protein product is CASSEPRYAGGLEAFF.

At least ten counts were recorded for this clonotype. The rearrangement links TRBV7-8 to TRBJ2-3, with D possibly matching TRBD1 (5 bases). Trimming removed 1 base at V and 2 bases at J, with 13 bases between. The CDR3 has 16 residues. The germline CDR1 and CDR2 sequences are SGHVS and FQNEAQ. The chain's CDR3 is CASSLEAGWNTDTQYF. The CDR3 DNA sequence: TGTGCCAGCAGCTTAGAAGCAGGGTGGAACACAGATACGCAGTATTTT.

This clonotype was recorded a few times. The V gene is TRBV28, the J gene TRBJ2-7; TRBD1 aligns across 8 bases. Germline assignment: CDR1 MDHEN and CDR2 SYDVKM. V was clipped by 5 bases and J by 3 bases; unmatched bases: 9. This CDR3 region has 15 residues. The CDR3 bases are TGTGCCAGCAGTCCTCTTGGACAGGGACGCTACGAGCAGTACTTC. Residues: CASSPLGQGRYEQYF.

This sequence joins TRBV14 and TRBJ2-7; the match to TRBD1 covers 9 bases. Germline trimming cut 4 bases from V and 5 bases from J; bases unmatched to any gene: 6. Germline loops: CDR1 SGHDN, CDR2 FVKESK. The CDR3 has 14 residues. The CDR3 protein is CASSREDRGHEQYF. As DNA, the CDR3 is TGTGCCAGCAGCCGAGAGGACAGGGGCCACGAGCAGTACTTC.

This clonotype was seen a handful of times. This chain connects TRBV5-6 to TRBJ2-5; D possibly corresponds to TRBD2 (6 bases). This CDR3 region has 14 residues. Germline lookup yields CDR1 SGHDT and CDR2 YYEEEE. Trimming stripped 4 bases from V and 7 bases from J, with 17 bases between. CDR3 nucleotides: TGTGCCAGCAGCCGAGAAGTAGCGGATCCGACCCAGTACTTC. This codes for CASSREVADPTQYF.

The chain carries TRBV2 and TRBJ2-7; TRBD1 matches 10 bases. The trim removed 4 bases at V and 2 bases at J, leaving 5 bases unmatched. Looked up from germline, CDR1 is SNHLY and CDR2 is FYNNEI. The CDR3 totals 15 residues. CDR3 nucleotides: TGTGCCAGCAGTGGGCCCGGGACAGGGGCCTACGAGCAGTACTTC. Protein sequence: CASSGPGTGAYEQYF.

A remark on this clonotype: At one boundary the junction diverges from the germline segment, which might be a read error. The J gene is TRBJ2-1, the V gene TRBV7-6; 12 nucleotides line up with TRBD2. The CDR3 is 19 residues long. Germline CDR1 is SGHVS and CDR2 is FNYEAQ. CDR3 sequence: CASSFGFWLAGGQTNGQFF. The CDR3 nucleotides read TGTGCCAGCAGCTTTGGGTTCTGGCTAGCGGGGGGGCAAACGAATGGGCAGTTCTTC.

The chain uses TRBV13 and TRBJ1-6; TRBD1 is a possible D gene (6 bases). The CDR3 covers 14 residues. Germline V CDR1 and CDR2: PRHDT, FYEKMQ (reference sequence). With 5 bases removed from V and 3 bases from J, the gap between germline ends came to 8 bases. CDR3 sequence reads: CASSADSYNSPLHF. CDR3 bases: TGTGCCAGCAGCGCGGACAGCTATAATTCACCCCTCCACTTT. Combining the CDR3 with reference TRBV13 and TRBJ1-6 gives the whole variable domain AAGVIQSPRHLIKEKRETATLKCYPIPRHDTVYWYQQGPGQDPQFLISFYEKMQSDKGSIPDRFSAQQFSDYHSELNMSSLELGDSALYFCASSADSYNSPLHFGNGTRLTVT.

The V call is TRBV2, the J call TRBJ2-1; 7 bases line up with TRBD2. The CDR3 is made up of 17 amino acids. The junction had 12 bases not matched to a gene; V was cut back by 2 bases and J by 5 bases. CDR1 is SNHLY, CDR2 FYNNEI, per germline. CDR3 protein: CASSENPSGSRDNEQFF. The CDR3 coding sequence is TGTGCCAGCAGTGAAAACCCTAGCGGATCTAGAGACAATGAGCAGTTCTTC.

This clonotype was seen repeatedly, ten times or more. The chain has TRBV6-5 and TRBJ2-3; 13 nucleotides agree with TRBD2. Germline CDR1 reads MNHEY; CDR2 reads SVGAGI. There are 18 residues in the CDR3. V dropped 0 bases and J dropped 3; count of bases not matched to a gene: 6. The CDR3 region is CASSYSRLAGGPTDTQYF. As DNA, the CDR3 is TGTGCCAGCAGTTACTCGAGACTAGCGGGGGGCCCGACAGATACGCAGTATTTT.